Below are 23 T cell receptor beta chains sequenced from a single sample in a study of blood T cell repertoires in COVID-19. Using immunoSEQ multiplex PCR, the repertoire was profiled, and TCRdb retains in-frame clones only, with some absent. The sample lists under 200,000 clones, roughly 90% occurring once. Sequences were obtained from PBMCs or T cells enriched from blood (not recorded which). These receptors were obtained from a woman between 50 and 59 years old who had recovered from COVID-19.

The chain links TRBV30 to TRBJ1-5; a possible D gene is TRBD1 (5 bases). Germline V CDR1 and CDR2: GTSNPN, SVGIG (reference sequence). The CDR3 has 16 amino acids. Trimming removed 0 bases from V and 2 bases from J, with 14 bases in between. CDR3 bases: TGTGCCTGGAGTGTACGGGGGGGAGTGGGCAATCAGCCCCAGCATTTT. It codes for CAWSVRGGVGNQPQHF.

The chain combines TRBV6-5 with TRBJ1-5, with 9 bases fitting TRBD1. V trimming: 6 bases; J trimming: 5 bases; junction bases outside the gene matches: 8. The CDR3 has 15 residues. From germline, CDR1 is MNHEY and CDR2 SVGAGI. The CDR3 region has the DNA TGTGCCAGCAGACCGGGACAGGGCCTCCATCAGCCCCAGCATTTT. Protein sequence: CASRPGQGLHQPQHF.

The chain uses TRBV19 and TRBJ2-7, with D possibly being TRBD1 (5 bases). V was clipped by 1 base and J by 0 bases, with 7 bases between them. The CDR3 is made up of 14 amino acids. From germline, CDR1 is LNHDA and CDR2 SQIVND (reference sequence). In nucleotides, the CDR3 is TGTGCCAGTAGTATAGGGGGCGGCTCCTACGAGCAGTACTTC. This gives the protein CASSIGGGSYEQYF.

The V and J genes are TRBV6-5 and TRBJ2-7; 11 positions match TRBD2. There are 15 residues in the CDR3. The germline V gene has CDR1 MNHEY and CDR2 SVGAGI. Trimming at V came to 5 bases and at J to 0 bases, leaving 3 bases not matched to a gene. The CDR3: CASSPGTSGSYEQYF. DNA for the CDR3: TGTGCCAGCAGTCCTGGGACTAGCGGCTCCTACGAGCAGTACTTC.

The CDR3 coding sequence is TGTGCCACCAGCGGACGACGGGGGGGTGTAGAGACCCAGTACTTC. Translated, it gives CATSGRRGGVETQYF. The genes are TRBV15 and TRBJ2-5, with 8 bases matching TRBD2. Germline V gene lookup returns CDR1 LNHNV and CDR2 YYDKDF (reference sequence). V trimming: 5 bases; J trimming: 4 bases; junction bases outside the gene matches: 9. The CDR3 is 15 amino acids.

The chain has TRBV11-3 and TRBJ2-7; D is perhaps TRBD1 (5 bases). This CDR3 region has 13 residues. The V and J ends lost 6 bases and 3 bases respectively, with 12 bases between them. Germline values: CDR1 SGHNT, CDR2 YENEEA. The DNA for the CDR3 is TGTGCCAGCAGTGCAGGGCAGGTCTACGAGCAGTACTTC. Its translation is CASSAGQVYEQYF.

The V call is TRBV27, the J call TRBJ2-7, with 7 bases aligning to TRBD1. J was trimmed by 4 bases and V by 3 bases; bases with no gene match: 15. The CDR3 contains 17 residues. In germline, CDR1 is MNHEY, CDR2 SMNVEV (reference sequence). The CDR3 coding sequence is TGTGCCAGCAGTTTGCGTCAGGGGGACGGACCAGCTTACGAGCAGTACTTC. Translating gives CASSLRQGDGPAYEQYF.

The V call is TRBV9, the J call TRBJ1-2; 9 bases line up with TRBD1. Losses at the gene ends were 4 bases for V and 4 bases for J; bases not matched to a gene: 11. Per the germline V gene, CDR1 is SGDLS and CDR2 is YYNGEE. The CDR3 contains 16 residues. This CDR3 reads CASSPRDRGSSYGYTF. As DNA, the CDR3 is TGTGCCAGCAGCCCCCGAGACAGGGGGAGTAGCTATGGCTACACCTTC.

The chain combines TRBV11-1 with TRBJ2-3; D is uncertain. The V and J ends lost 5 bases and 3 bases respectively, with 12 bases between them. This CDR3 spans 14 amino acids. Germline loops: CDR1 SGHAT, CDR2 FQDESV (reference sequence). The CDR3 sequence: CASSPRLFTDTQYF. Written as DNA, the CDR3 is TGTGCCAGCAGCCCGAGGTTATTTACAGATACGCAGTATTTT.

The rearrangement uses TRBV6-5 and TRBJ1-1; D is perhaps TRBD1 (5 bases). In germline, CDR1 is MNHEY, CDR2 SVGAGI. V dropped 2 bases and J dropped 0 bases, with 13 bases sitting between them. The CDR3 is made up of 16 amino acids. CDR3 residues: CASSYLSGTLNTEAFF. In nucleotides, the CDR3 is TGTGCCAGCAGTTACCTTTCCGGGACTTTGAACACTGAAGCTTTCTTT.

This sequence joins TRBV6-5 and TRBJ1-1; D is perhaps TRBD1 (5 bases). CDR1 is MNHEY and CDR2 is SVGAGI in the germline V gene. Trimming took off 4 bases at V and 4 bases at J, with 13 bases between the two ends. The CDR3 runs to 14 residues. CDR3 residues: CASSSLGGPTEAFF. The CDR3 DNA follows: TGTGCCAGCAGTTCCCTCGGGGGACCCACTGAAGCTTTCTTT.

This chain links TRBV11-2 with TRBJ1-1; D is possibly TRBD1 (6 bases). CDR1 and CDR2 from the germline V gene are SGHAT and FQNNGV. Trimming shortened V by 5 bases and J by 1 base, and 17 bases separated the two germline ends. This CDR3 contains 16 residues. The CDR3, as DNA: TGTGCCAGCAGCCTATACAGGGTCGAGTGGAACACTGAAGCTTTCTTT. Translation gives CASSLYRVEWNTEAFF.

This clone was detected only once. This sequence joins TRBV4-3 and TRBJ2-1; 8 nucleotides align to TRBD1. With 0 bases clipped from V and 9 bases from J, the junction kept 13 bases outside the gene matches. Germline V gene sequence: CDR1 LGHNA, CDR2 YSLEER. This CDR3 has 17 amino acids. The CDR3 is CASSQDKGQVVRGEQFF. CDR3 nucleotides: TGCGCCAGCAGCCAAGATAAGGGACAGGTGGTTCGAGGTGAGCAGTTCTTC.

The J gene is TRBJ2-5, the V gene TRBV19; D uncertain. This CDR3 comprises 15 residues. Trimming stripped 3 bases from V and 2 bases from J, with 13 bases between. The V gene's germline CDR1 is LNHDA and CDR2 SQIVND (reference sequence). The CDR3 DNA reads as TGTGCCAGTAGTATCGAGGCGCCTTCACAAGAGACCCAGTACTTC. Translated, it gives CASSIEAPSQETQYF.

The chain carries TRBV12-3 or TRBV12-4 and TRBJ2-1; D is ambiguous. V lost 5 bases and J 10 bases, leaving 15 bases between the germline ends. The length of the CDR3 is 13 residues. The CDR3 bases are TGTGCCAGCAGTCCTAGGTACTTAGACGAGCAGTTCTTC. Its translation is CASSPRYLDEQFF.

J is TRBJ2-4 and V is TRBV6-5, with 7 bases fitting TRBD1. The CDR3 consists of 15 residues. V lost 6 bases and J lost 0; bases outside the gene matches: 5. Germline V lookup: CDR1 MNHEY, CDR2 SVGAGI. This chain's CDR3 is CASSPRDRAKNIQYF. The CDR3 DNA sequence: TGTGCCAGCAGCCCCCGGGACAGAGCCAAAAACATTCAGTACTTC.

V and J are TRBV30 and TRBJ2-1; unclear D gene. Deletions cut 0 bases from V and 5 bases from J, with 8 bases between. CDR3 length: 13 residues. Germline CDR1 is GTSNPN and CDR2 is SVGIG (reference sequence). The CDR3 bases are TGTGCCTGGAGTGTACTCCCGAACAATGAGCAGTTCTTC. Translating it yields CAWSVLPNNEQFF.

The genes are TRBV6-1 and TRBJ1-5; 8 nucleotides match TRBD1. The germline gives CDR1 MNHNS, CDR2 SASEGT. After removal of 6 bases from V and 7 bases from J, the junction contained 8 bases not matched to a gene. The CDR3 runs 14 residues. The chain's CDR3 is CASRLQGAYQPQHF. CDR3 DNA: TGTGCCAGCAGACTTCAGGGGGCGTACCAGCCCCAGCATTTT.

The chain couples TRBV4-1 to TRBJ2-7; 10 bases are a match to TRBD2. Germline V CDR1 and CDR2: MGHRA, YSYEKL. With 4 bases clipped from V and 4 bases from J, the junction kept 4 bases outside the gene matches. CDR3 length: 14 amino acids. The DNA for the CDR3 is TGCGCCAGCAGCCGGGAGCGGGGGGGTTACGAGCAGTACTTC. Residues: CASSRERGGYEQYF.

The chain combines TRBV7-9 with TRBJ2-3; no clear D. Germline V gene lookup returns CDR1 SEHNR and CDR2 FQNEAQ (reference sequence). The CDR3 has 15 residues. V shed 1 base and J shed 1 base, with 9 bases lying between them. CDR3 loop: CASSLVQVRTDTQYF. The CDR3 bases are TGTGCCAGCAGCTTAGTCCAGGTACGCACAGATACGCAGTATTTT.

The CDR3 nucleotides are TGTGCCAGCAGCCAAGTGAGGGGGGGTTTGTTGTACTTC. Its protein is CASSQVRGGLLYF. The rearrangement uses TRBV14 and TRBJ2-7; TRBD2 might be the D (7 bases). The CDR3 extends over 13 amino acids. V lost 1 base to trimming and J lost 12 bases, with 16 bases between them. Germline CDR1 is SGHDN and CDR2 is FVKESK.

The chain links TRBV2 to TRBJ2-3, with D tentatively TRBD2 (7 bases). CDR1 and CDR2 (germline): SNHLY, FYNNEI. The CDR3 sequence is 15 residues long. V dropped 2 bases and J dropped 4 bases, with 13 bases sitting between them. DNA of the CDR3: TGTGCCAGCAGTGAAAACGGGCGGGGGCCAGATACGCAGTATTTT. Protein sequence: CASSENGRGPDTQYF.

The chain links TRBV11-2 to TRBJ2-7, with TRBD2 identical over 7 bases. The germline V gene encodes CDR1 SGHAT and CDR2 FQNNGV. The junction had 9 bases not matched to a gene; V was cut back by 0 bases and J by 7 bases. There are 15 residues in the CDR3. The CDR3 loop reads CASSLDPGGTWEQYF. CDR3 sequence (DNA): TGTGCCAGCAGCTTAGACCCGGGGGGAACATGGGAGCAGTACTTC.